A selection of T cell receptor beta chains follows, all from one sample in a study of T cell responses to AZD1222 COVID-19 vaccine. TCRdb's copy holds only in-frame clones and misses some; the assay was immunoSEQ multiplex PCR. The repertoire holds approximately 170,000 clones, with 92% as singletons. The material sequenced was peripheral blood, taken 28 days after the second AZD1222 dose. The receptors originated from an adult who received the AZD1222 COVID-19 vaccine. CDR3s include the opening cysteine and the closing phenylalanine or tryptophan. A D gene is named only where the DNA matches it firmly. The size field is filled for only some rows; it gives once, few, many or a size class.

j_gene	d_gene	abundance	v_gene	CDR3aa	CDR3nt
TRBJ1-1	-	-	TRBV12-5	CASGLVTGRGTEAFF	TGTGCTAGTGGTTTGGTCACAGGGAGGGGGACTGAAGCTTTCTTT
TRBJ1-1	-	-	TRBV19	CASSIAQNTEAFF	TGTGCCAGTAGTATTGCTCAGAACACTGAAGCTTTCTTT
TRBJ2-1	-	-	TRBV7-2	CASSPKTVEGSLEQFF	TGTGCCAGCAGCCCTAAGACAGTTGAGGGGTCCTTGGAGCAGTTCTTC
TRBJ2-2	TRBD1	once	TRBV28	CASRPGTAYTGELFF	TGTGCCAGCAGGCCCGGGACAGCCTACACCGGGGAGCTGTTTTTT
TRBJ2-2	-	once	TRBV27	CASSLSHAEHGELFF	TGTGCCAGCAGTTTATCCCACGCGGAGCACGGGGAGCTGTTTTTT
TRBJ2-1	-	-	TRBV6-1	CASSENAGAIEQFF	TGTGCCAGCAGTGAAAATGCAGGGGCGATTGAGCAGTTCTTC
TRBJ1-2	-	-	TRBV9	CASSVGGGTYGYTF	TGTGCCAGCAGCGTAGGTGGGGGAACCTATGGCTACACCTTC
TRBJ1-5	-	-	TRBV6-1	CASSEYPPGSNQPQHF	TGTGCCAGCAGTGAATATCCGCCAGGGAGCAATCAGCCCCAGCATTTT
TRBJ1-1	TRBD1	-	TRBV7-9	CASRDRGRQTEAFF	TGTGCCAGCAGGGACAGGGGGCGGCAAACTGAAGCTTTCTTT
TRBJ2-7	TRBD1	-	TRBV3-1/TRBV3-2	CASSHLDRGSYEQYF	TGTGCCAGCAGCCACCTAGACAGGGGATCCTACGAGCAGTACTTC
TRBJ1-6	-	-	TRBV6-5	CASAQGRNSPLHF	TGTGCCAGCGCCCAGGGCAGGAATTCACCCCTCCACTTT
TRBJ2-5	TRBD2	-	TRBV6-6	CASRGGLAGETQYF	TGTGCCAGCAGGGGGGGACTAGCGGGAGAGACCCAGTACTTC
TRBJ2-2	TRBD2	-	TRBV10-1	CASRPSGSGELFF	TGCGCCAGCAGGCCTAGCGGGTCCGGGGAGCTGTTTTTT
TRBJ1-2	-	-	TRBV15	CATSRDWADLIYGYTF	TGTGCCACCAGCAGAGATTGGGCAGATCTAATCTATGGCTACACCTTC
TRBJ2-7	TRBD1	-	TRBV5-5	CASSLFGTDYEQYF	TGTGCCAGCAGCTTGTTCGGGACAGACTACGAGCAGTACTTC
TRBJ1-5	-	-	TRBV5-6	CASTLGVGNQPQHF	TGTGCCAGCACCCTGGGGGTAGGGAATCAGCCCCAGCATTTT
TRBJ1-4	-	-	TRBV27	CASGRGNEKLFF	TGTGCCAGCGGAAGGGGTAATGAAAAACTGTTTTTT
TRBJ2-3	TRBD2	-	TRBV7-7	CASSWEGSSTDTQYF	TGTGCTAGCAGCTGGGAGGGATCTAGCACAGATACGCAGTATTTT
TRBJ2-7	-	-	TRBV10-1	CASSHDGYEQYF	TGCGCCAGCAGTCACGACGGCTACGAGCAGTACTTC
TRBJ2-1	TRBD2	-	TRBV3-1/TRBV3-2	CASSQELAVYNEQFF	TGTGCCAGCAGCCAGGAACTAGCGGTCTACAATGAGCAGTTCTTC
TRBJ1-2	TRBD1	once	TRBV6-5	CASRGDRAPYGYTF	TGTGCCAGCAGGGGGGACAGGGCCCCTTATGGCTACACCTTC
TRBJ2-2	-	-	TRBV13	CASSLTGELFF	TGTGCCAGCAGCTTAACCGGGGAGCTGTTTTTT
TRBJ2-5	TRBD1	-	TRBV18	CASSPRTGVEETQYF	TGTGCCAGCTCACCACGGACAGGTGTGGAAGAGACCCAGTACTTC
TRBJ1-5	TRBD1	-	TRBV6-1	CASRDGQGINQPQHF	TGTGCCAGCAGAGACGGACAGGGAATCAATCAGCCCCAGCATTTT
TRBJ2-1	-	-	TRBV5-1	CASTKASLGNEQFF	TGCGCCAGCACAAAAGCTAGCCTCGGCAATGAGCAGTTCTTC
TRBJ2-2	-	-	TRBV10-1	CASSTGSADTGELFF	TGCGCCAGCAGCACAGGGTCGGCGGACACCGGGGAGCTGTTTTTT
TRBJ1-1	TRBD1	-	TRBV2	CASSDSGQGALRNTEAFF	TGTGCCAGCAGTGATTCTGGACAGGGGGCGCTTCGGAACACTGAAGCTTTCTTT
TRBJ2-3	-	-	TRBV7-6	CASSFGGNRGDTQYF	TGTGCCAGCAGCTTTGGGGGAAATAGGGGCGATACGCAGTATTTT
TRBJ1-2	-	-	TRBV5-1	CASSLDGDYGYTF	TGCGCCAGCAGCTTGGACGGGGACTATGGCTACACCTTC
TRBJ2-7	TRBD1	-	TRBV18	CASSPSQKGTALYEQYF	TGTGCCAGCTCCCCATCCCAAAAGGGGACAGCACTATACGAGCAGTACTTC
TRBJ1-1	TRBD1	-	TRBV7-2	CASSRTGVPLAFF	TGTGCCAGCAGTCGGACAGGGGTCCCCCTGGCTTTCTTT
TRBJ2-2	-	-	TRBV11-3	CASSALATGELFF	TGTGCCAGCAGCGCCCTAGCTACCGGGGAGCTGTTTTTT
TRBJ1-1	-	-	TRBV11-2	CASSSRGGRGRGYTEAFF	TGTGCCAGCAGCTCCCGAGGAGGGCGCGGGAGGGGGTACACTGAAGCTTTCTTT
TRBJ1-3	-	-	TRBV18	CASSPSVDRNTIYF	TGTGCCAGCTCACCCTCCGTTGACCGAAACACCATATATTTT
TRBJ1-2	TRBD1	-	TRBV11-2	CASSLAGGRNYGYTF	TGTGCCAGCAGCTTAGCAGGGGGGAGGAACTATGGCTACACCTTC
TRBJ1-2	-	-	TRBV5-1	CASSFAGTESIYGYTF	TGCGCCAGCAGCTTCGCCGGGACCGAGTCCATCTATGGCTACACCTTC
TRBJ1-2	-	-	TRBV11-2	CASSSIHRRGRSGYTF	TGTGCCAGCAGCTCTATACACAGGCGAGGCAGAAGTGGCTACACCTTC
TRBJ1-4	-	-	TRBV11-2	CASSLGGTGEKLFF	TGTGCCAGCAGCTTAGGAGGAACCGGTGAAAAACTGTTTTTT
TRBJ1-6	TRBD1	-	TRBV10-3	CAIQGAGSYNSPLHF	TGTGCCATCCAGGGGGCAGGATCCTATAATTCACCCCTCCACTTT
TRBJ1-5	-	-	TRBV11-2	CASSPLRGYSNQPQHF	TGTGCCAGCAGCCCACTGAGGGGGTATAGCAATCAGCCCCAGCATTTT
TRBJ2-3	TRBD2	few	TRBV6-4	CASSDSSGGDTDTQYF	TGTGCCAGCAGTGACTCAAGCGGGGGGGACACAGATACGCAGTATTTT
TRBJ2-1	TRBD1	-	TRBV3-1/TRBV3-2	CASSQDVGTGGNEQFF	TGTGCCAGCAGCCAAGATGTGGGGACAGGGGGTAATGAGCAGTTCTTC
TRBJ1-2	-	-	TRBV27	CASSPGTFDYGYTF	TGTGCCAGCAGTCCCGGGACGTTTGACTATGGCTACACCTTC
TRBJ1-3	-	few	TRBV7-9	CASRPSSAGNTIYF	TGTGCCAGCAGGCCTTCCTCAGCTGGAAACACCATATATTTT
TRBJ2-7	-	-	TRBV5-1	CASSLAGLREQYF	TGCGCCAGCAGCTTGGCTGGGCTTCGCGAGCAGTACTTC
TRBJ2-2	-	-	TRBV19	CASSIPTGELFF	TGTGCCAGTAGTATCCCCACCGGGGAGCTGTTTTTT
TRBJ1-1	TRBD1	-	TRBV19	CASSISRGTEAFF	TGTGCCAGTAGTATATCCAGGGGGACTGAAGCTTTCTTT
TRBJ1-1	-	-	TRBV27	CASSLSHLNTEAFF	TGTGCCAGCAGTTTAAGCCACTTGAACACTGAAGCTTTCTTT
TRBJ1-1	TRBD1	once	TRBV9	CASSIRDSNTEAFF	TGTGCCAGCAGCATCCGGGACAGTAACACTGAAGCTTTCTTT
TRBJ1-1	-	once	TRBV11-2	CASSSNHQGGDTEAFF	TGTGCCAGCAGCTCGAATCATCAGGGTGGGGACACTGAAGCTTTCTTT
TRBJ2-5	TRBD1	-	TRBV10-1	CASSESGTGKETQYF	TGCGCCAGCAGTGAGTCGGGGACAGGGAAGGAGACCCAGTACTTC
TRBJ1-1	TRBD1	-	TRBV5-1	CASRQYGQGGTEAFF	TGCGCCAGCAGACAGTACGGACAGGGCGGCACTGAAGCTTTCTTT
TRBJ1-2	-	-	TRBV4-1	CASSQRDVYGYTF	TGCGCCAGCAGCCAGAGGGACGTCTATGGCTACACCTTC
TRBJ1-4	-	-	TRBV11-2	CASSWTVLNEKLFF	TGTGCCAGCAGCTGGACAGTCCTTAATGAAAAACTGTTTTTT
TRBJ1-1	-	-	TRBV2	CASSARPGRGTTEAFF	TGTGCCAGCAGTGCCCGGCCAGGGCGGGGGACCACTGAAGCTTTCTTT
TRBJ2-7	-	-	TRBV9	CASSPGYSTREQYF	TGTGCCAGCAGCCCGGGATACTCTACTAGGGAGCAGTACTTC
TRBJ2-2	-	-	TRBV4-1	CASSLGATGELFF	TGCGCCAGCAGCCTTGGGGCTACCGGGGAGCTGTTTTTT